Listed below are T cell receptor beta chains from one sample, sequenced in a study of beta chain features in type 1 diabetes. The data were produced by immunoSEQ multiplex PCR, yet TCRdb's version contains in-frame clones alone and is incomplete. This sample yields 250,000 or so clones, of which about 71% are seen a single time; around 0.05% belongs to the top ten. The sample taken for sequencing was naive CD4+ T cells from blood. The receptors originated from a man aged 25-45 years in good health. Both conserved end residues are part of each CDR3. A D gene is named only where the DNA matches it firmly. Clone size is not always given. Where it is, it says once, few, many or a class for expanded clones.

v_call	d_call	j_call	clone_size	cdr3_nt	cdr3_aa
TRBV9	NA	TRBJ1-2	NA	TGTGCCAGCAGCCCAGGAGATTATGGCTACACCTTC	CASSPGDYGYTF
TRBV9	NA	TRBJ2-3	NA	TGTGCCAGCAGCGTAGTGTGGGGGGCCAAGGAAAATACGCAGTATTTT	CASSVVWGAKENTQYF
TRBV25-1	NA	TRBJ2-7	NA	TGTGCCAGCAGTGCGGGGGTTCGAGGCTACGAGCAGTACTTC	CASSAGVRGYEQYF
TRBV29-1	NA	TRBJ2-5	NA	TGCAGCGTTAACTCAGGGAACGGAGAGACCCAGTACTTC	CSVNSGNGETQYF
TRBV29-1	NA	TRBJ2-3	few	TGCAGCGTTGAACCGGACTACCAGCACACAGATACGCAGTATTTT	CSVEPDYQHTDTQYF
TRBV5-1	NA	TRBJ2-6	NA	TGCGCCAGCAGCTTGGCAGGGGCCGGGGCCAACGTCCTGACTTTC	CASSLAGAGANVLTF
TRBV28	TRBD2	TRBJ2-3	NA	TGTGCCAGCAGTTTGACTAGCGGGGGGTCCTACGGAGTGTATTTT	CASSLTSGGSYGVYF
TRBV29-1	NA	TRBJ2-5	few	TGCAGCGTCTCTCGGGGACAAGAGACCCAGTACTTC	CSVSRGQETQYF
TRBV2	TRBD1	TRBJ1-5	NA	TGTGCCACCTCTCCACAGGGACAGGGTGATCAGCCCCAGCATTTT	CATSPQGQGDQPQHF
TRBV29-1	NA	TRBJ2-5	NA	TGCAGCGTAGAAGGGGGTGGCGAGACCCAGTACTTC	CSVEGGGETQYF
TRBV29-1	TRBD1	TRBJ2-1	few	TGCAGCGTTGTGGACAGGGGTGCTTACAATGAGCAGTTCTTC	CSVVDRGAYNEQFF
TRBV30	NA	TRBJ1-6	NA	TGTGCCTGGAGCTTGGGAGGCGACTATTCACCCCTCCACTTT	CAWSLGGDYSPLHF
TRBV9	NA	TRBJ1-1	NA	TGTGCCAGCAGCCCGCGTCCTAGGGGAGCTTTCTTT	CASSPRPRGAFF
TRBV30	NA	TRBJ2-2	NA	TGTGCCTGTCAGGGGTGGTCCGGGGAGCTGTTTTTT	CACQGWSGELFF
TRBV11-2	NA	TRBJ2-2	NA	TGTGCCAGCAGAGCCAATGACGGTCCCACCGGGGAGCTGTTTTTT	CASRANDGPTGELFF
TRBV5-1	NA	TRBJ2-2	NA	TGCGCCAGCAGCTCGACAGGAGCGAACACCGGGGAGCTGTTTTTT	CASSSTGANTGELFF
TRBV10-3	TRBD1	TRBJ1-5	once	TGTGCCATCAGAGACAGGGATAATCAGCCCCAGCATTTT	CAIRDRDNQPQHF
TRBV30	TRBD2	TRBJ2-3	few	TGTGCCTGGGCACGGGGGGGCACAGATACGCAGTATTTT	CAWARGGTDTQYF
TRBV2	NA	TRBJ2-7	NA	TGTGCCAGCAGAACGGGGGAGCTCTACGAGCAGTACTTC	CASRTGELYEQYF
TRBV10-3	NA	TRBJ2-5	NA	TGTGCCATCAGTGAGTCGGGGGAGACCCAGTACTTC	CAISESGETQYF
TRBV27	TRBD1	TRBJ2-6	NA	TGTGCCAGCAGTAGTACAGGGGCTGGGGCCAACGTCCTGACTTTC	CASSSTGAGANVLTF
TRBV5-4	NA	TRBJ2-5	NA	TGTGCCAGCAGCTTGGGAGGGCAAGAGACCCAGTACTTC	CASSLGGQETQYF
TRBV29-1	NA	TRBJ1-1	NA	TGCAGCGTTGGGACCAACACTGAAGCTTTCTTT	CSVGTNTEAFF
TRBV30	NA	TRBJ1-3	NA	TGTGCCTGGAGTGACGACCGGGACGCGGGGTACACCATATATTTT	CAWSDDRDAGYTIYF
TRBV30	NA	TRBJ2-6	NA	TGTGCCTGGAGTCCGCCAAAAGGGGGTGCTGGGGCCAACGTCCTGACTTTC	CAWSPPKGGAGANVLTF
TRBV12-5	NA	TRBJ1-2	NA	TGTGCTAGTGCCCCGTCACTTAACTATGGCTACACCTTC	CASAPSLNYGYTF
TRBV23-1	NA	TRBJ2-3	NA	TGCGCCAGCCTAACGCAGGCAGATACGCAGTATTTT	CASLTQADTQYF
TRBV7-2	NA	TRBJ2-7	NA	TGTGCCAGCAGCTTCGACAGGTACTCCTACGAGCAGTACTTC	CASSFDRYSYEQYF
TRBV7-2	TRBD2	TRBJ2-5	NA	TGTGCCAGCAGCAATTCGGGACTATACCAAGAGACCCAGTACTTC	CASSNSGLYQETQYF
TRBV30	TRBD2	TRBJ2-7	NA	TGTGCCTGGAGCGCTAGCGGGGGCTCCTACGAGCAGTACTTC	CAWSASGGSYEQYF
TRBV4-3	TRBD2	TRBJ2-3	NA	TGCGCCAGCAGCCAAAGTAGCGGGAGGGAGTACGATACGCAGTATTTT	CASSQSSGREYDTQYF